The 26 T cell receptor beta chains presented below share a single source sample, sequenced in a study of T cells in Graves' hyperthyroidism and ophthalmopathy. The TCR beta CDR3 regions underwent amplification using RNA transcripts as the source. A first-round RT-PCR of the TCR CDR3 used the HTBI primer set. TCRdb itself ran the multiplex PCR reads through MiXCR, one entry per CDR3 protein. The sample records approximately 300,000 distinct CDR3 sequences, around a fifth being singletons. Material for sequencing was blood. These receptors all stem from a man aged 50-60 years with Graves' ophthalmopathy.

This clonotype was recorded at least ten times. This chain's CDR3 is CASGFRAVVPDTQYF. The CDR3 DNA is TGTGCTAGTGGTTTTCGGGCCGTCGTCCCAGATACGCAGTATTTT. The chain is built from TRBV12-5 and TRBJ2-3; D unresolved. Germline lookup yields CDR1 LGHNT and CDR2 FRNRAP. V was clipped by 3 bases and J by 4 bases, with 14 bases between them. CDR3 length equals 15 residues.

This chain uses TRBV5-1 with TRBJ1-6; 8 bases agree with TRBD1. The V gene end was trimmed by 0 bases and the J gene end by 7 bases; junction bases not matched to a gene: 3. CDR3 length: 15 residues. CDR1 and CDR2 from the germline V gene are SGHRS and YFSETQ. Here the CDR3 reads CASSLAGQDNSPLHF. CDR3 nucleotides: TGCGCCAGCAGCTTGGCGGGACAGGACAATTCACCCCTCCACTTT.

The CDR3 bases are TGCAGTGCCTACAGCACTAGCGGGAGGAGAGAGACCCAGTACTTC. It codes for CSAYSTSGRRETQYF. V is TRBV20-1 and J is TRBJ2-5; 12 nucleotides agree with TRBD2. Germline trimming cut 6 bases from V and 4 bases from J; bases unmatched to any gene: 9. CDR3 length: 15 amino acids. CDR1 and CDR2 (germline): DFQATT, SNEGSKA (reference sequence).

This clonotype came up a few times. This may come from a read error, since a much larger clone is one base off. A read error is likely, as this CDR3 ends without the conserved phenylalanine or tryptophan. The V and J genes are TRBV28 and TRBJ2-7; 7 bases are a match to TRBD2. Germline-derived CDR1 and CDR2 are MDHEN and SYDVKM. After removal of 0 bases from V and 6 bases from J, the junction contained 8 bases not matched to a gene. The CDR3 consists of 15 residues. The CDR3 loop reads CASSLWLQSGGEQYL. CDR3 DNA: TGTGCCAGCAGTTTATGGCTTCAGTCGGGGGGCGAGCAGTACCTC.

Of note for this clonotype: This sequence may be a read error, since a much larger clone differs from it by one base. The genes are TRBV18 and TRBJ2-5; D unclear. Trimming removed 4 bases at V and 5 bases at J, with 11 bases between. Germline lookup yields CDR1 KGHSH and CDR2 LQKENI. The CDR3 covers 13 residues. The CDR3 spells CASSQEDRETQYF. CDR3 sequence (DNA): TGTGCCAGCTCACAAGAGGACCGGGAGACCCAGTACTTC.

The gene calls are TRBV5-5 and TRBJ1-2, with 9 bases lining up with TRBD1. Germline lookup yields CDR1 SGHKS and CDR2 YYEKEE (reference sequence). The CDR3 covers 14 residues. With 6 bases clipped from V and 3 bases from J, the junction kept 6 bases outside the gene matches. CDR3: CASTSTGGDYGYTF. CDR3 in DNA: TGTGCCAGCACCTCGACAGGGGGTGACTATGGCTACACCTTC.

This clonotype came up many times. The CDR3 coding sequence is TGCGCCAGCAGCTTGGGCCGGGAGGGGAACGAGCAGTACTTC. This codes for CASSLGREGNEQYF. V gene TRBV5-1 combines with J gene TRBJ2-7, with 8 bases matching TRBD2. Trimming took 0 bases from V and 5 from J; bases not matched to a gene: 4. The germline gives CDR1 SGHRS, CDR2 YFSETQ. CDR3 length: 14 residues.

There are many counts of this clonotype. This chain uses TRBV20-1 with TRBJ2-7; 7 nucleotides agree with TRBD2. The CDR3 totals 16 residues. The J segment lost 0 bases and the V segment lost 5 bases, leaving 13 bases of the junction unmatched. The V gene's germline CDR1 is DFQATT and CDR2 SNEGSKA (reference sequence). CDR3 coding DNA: TGCAGTGCTGTTGTGGGAGGGGCCTTTTCCTCCTACGAGCAGTACTTC. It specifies CSAVVGGAFSSYEQYF.

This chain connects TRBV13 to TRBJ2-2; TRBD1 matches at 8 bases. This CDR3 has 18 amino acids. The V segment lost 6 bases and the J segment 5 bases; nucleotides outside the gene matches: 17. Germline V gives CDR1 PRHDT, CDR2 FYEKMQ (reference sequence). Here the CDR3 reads CASSSLAGGVSNTGELFF. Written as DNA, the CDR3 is TGTGCCAGCAGTTCCCTGGCAGGGGGCGTATCTAATACCGGGGAGCTGTTTTTT. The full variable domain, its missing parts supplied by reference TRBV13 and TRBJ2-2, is AAGVIQSPRHLIKEKRETATLKCYPIPRHDTVYWYQQGPGQDPQFLISFYEKMQSDKGSIPDRFSAQQFSDYHSELNMSSLELGDSALYFCASSSLAGGVSNTGELFFGEGSRLTVL.

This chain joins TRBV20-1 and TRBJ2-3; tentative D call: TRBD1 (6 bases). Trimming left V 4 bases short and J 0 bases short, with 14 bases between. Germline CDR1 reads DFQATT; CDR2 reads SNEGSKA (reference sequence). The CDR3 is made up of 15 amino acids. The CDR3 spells CSATKGDESTDTQYF. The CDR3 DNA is TGCAGTGCTACCAAGGGGGACGAGAGCACAGATACGCAGTATTTT.

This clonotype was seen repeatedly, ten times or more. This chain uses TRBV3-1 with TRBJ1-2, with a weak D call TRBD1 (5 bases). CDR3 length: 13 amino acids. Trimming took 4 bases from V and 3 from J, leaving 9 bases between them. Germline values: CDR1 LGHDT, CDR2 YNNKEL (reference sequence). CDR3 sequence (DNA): TGTGCCAGCAGCCCCACGGGGCACTATGGCTACACCTTC. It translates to CASSPTGHYGYTF.

CDR3 sequence reads: CATSDSRGHTDTQYF. Here the CDR3 DNA reads TGTGCCACCAGTGATTCGAGAGGGCACACAGATACGCAGTATTTT. The chain uses TRBV24-1 and TRBJ2-3; TRBD2 might be the D (5 bases). V shed 2 bases and J shed 2 bases, with 10 bases lying between them. The CDR3 has 15 amino acids. From germline, CDR1 is KGHDR and CDR2 SFDVKD.

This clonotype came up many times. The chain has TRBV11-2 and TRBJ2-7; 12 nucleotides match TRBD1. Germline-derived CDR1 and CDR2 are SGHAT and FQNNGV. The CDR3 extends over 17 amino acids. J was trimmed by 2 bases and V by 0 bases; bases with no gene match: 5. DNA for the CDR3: TGTGCCAGCAGCTTAGAAGCGGGACAGGGGGCCCCCTACGAGCAGTACTTC. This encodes CASSLEAGQGAPYEQYF.

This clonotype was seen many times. The CDR3 DNA follows: TGTGCCAGCAGCAGTCGTACGGGACAGGGGCCCTCTAACTATGGCTACACCTTC. Translated, it gives CASSSRTGQGPSNYGYTF. J is TRBJ1-2 and V is TRBV7-8; 10 bases are a match to TRBD1. CDR1 and CDR2 from the germline V gene are SGHVS and FQNEAQ. With V trimmed by 5 bases and J by 0 bases, 12 bases remained unmatched. CDR3 length equals 18 residues.

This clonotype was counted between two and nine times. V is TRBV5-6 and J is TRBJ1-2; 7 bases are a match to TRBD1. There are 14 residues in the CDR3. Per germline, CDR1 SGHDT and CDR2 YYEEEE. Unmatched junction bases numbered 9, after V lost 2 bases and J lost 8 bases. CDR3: CASSLRTGVEGYTF. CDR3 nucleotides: TGTGCCAGCAGCTTAAGAACAGGGGTGGAAGGCTACACCTTC.

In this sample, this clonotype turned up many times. This CDR3 is CASSLMAGEQYF. DNA for the CDR3: TGCGCCAGCAGCTTGATGGCTGGCGAGCAGTACTTC. The J gene is TRBJ2-7, the V gene TRBV5-1; D is unresolved. The CDR3 has 12 amino acids. Per germline, CDR1 SGHRS and CDR2 YFSETQ. V was trimmed by 1 base and J by 6 bases, leaving 8 bases between them.

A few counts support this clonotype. The CDR3 region is CATRGTATTSGQFF. The CDR3 nucleotides are TGTGCCACCAGAGGGACAGCCACTACGAGCGGGCAGTTCTTC. The chain links TRBV24-1 to TRBJ2-1, with TRBD1 identical over 7 bases. J was trimmed by 12 bases and V by 7 bases; bases with no gene match: 14. This CDR3 comprises 14 residues. In germline, CDR1 is KGHDR, CDR2 SFDVKD.

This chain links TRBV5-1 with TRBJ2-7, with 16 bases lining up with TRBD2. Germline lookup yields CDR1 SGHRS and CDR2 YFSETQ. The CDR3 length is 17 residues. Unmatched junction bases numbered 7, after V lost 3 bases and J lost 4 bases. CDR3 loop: CASSSGLAGGSPYEQYF. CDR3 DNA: TGCGCCAGCAGCTCGGGACTAGCGGGAGGGTCCCCATACGAGCAGTACTTC.

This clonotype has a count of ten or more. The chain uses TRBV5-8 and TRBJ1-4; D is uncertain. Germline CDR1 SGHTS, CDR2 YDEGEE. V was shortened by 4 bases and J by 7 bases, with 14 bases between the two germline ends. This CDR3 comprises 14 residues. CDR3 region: CASSRARRAEKLFF. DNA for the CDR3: TGTGCCAGCAGCCGGGCCCGGAGGGCTGAAAAACTGTTTTTT.

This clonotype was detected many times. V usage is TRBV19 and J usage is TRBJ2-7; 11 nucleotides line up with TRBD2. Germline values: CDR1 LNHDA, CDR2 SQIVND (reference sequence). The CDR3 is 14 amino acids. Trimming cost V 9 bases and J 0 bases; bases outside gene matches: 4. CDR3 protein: CASQTSGSSYEQYF. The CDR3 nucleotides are TGTGCCAGCCAAACTAGCGGGAGCTCCTACGAGCAGTACTTC.

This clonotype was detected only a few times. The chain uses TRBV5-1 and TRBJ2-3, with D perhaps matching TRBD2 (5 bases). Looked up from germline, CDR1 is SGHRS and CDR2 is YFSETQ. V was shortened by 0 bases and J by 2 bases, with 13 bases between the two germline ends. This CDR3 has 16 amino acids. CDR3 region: CASSLARGWNTDTQYF. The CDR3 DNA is TGCGCCAGCAGCTTGGCTAGAGGGTGGAACACAGATACGCAGTATTTT.

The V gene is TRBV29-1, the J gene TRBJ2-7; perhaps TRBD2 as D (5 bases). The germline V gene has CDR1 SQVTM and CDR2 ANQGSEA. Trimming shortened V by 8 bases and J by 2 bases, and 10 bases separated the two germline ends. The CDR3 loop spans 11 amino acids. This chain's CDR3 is CSSDSTYEQYF. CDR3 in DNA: TGCAGCTCGGACTCAACCTACGAGCAGTACTTC.

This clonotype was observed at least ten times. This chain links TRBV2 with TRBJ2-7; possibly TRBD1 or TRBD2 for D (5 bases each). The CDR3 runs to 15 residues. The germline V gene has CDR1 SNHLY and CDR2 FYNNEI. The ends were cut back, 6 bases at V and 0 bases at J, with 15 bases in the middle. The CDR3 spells CASSIGTGSSYEQYF. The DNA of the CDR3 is TGTGCCAGCAGCATTGGGACGGGGAGCTCCTACGAGCAGTACTTC.

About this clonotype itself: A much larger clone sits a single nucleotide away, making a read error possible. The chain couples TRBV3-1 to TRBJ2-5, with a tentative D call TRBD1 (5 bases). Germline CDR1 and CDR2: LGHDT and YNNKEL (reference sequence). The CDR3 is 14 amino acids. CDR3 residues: CAGSQVDSQETQYF. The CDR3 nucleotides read TGTGCCGGCAGCCAAGTCGACAGTCAAGAGACCCAGTACTTC.

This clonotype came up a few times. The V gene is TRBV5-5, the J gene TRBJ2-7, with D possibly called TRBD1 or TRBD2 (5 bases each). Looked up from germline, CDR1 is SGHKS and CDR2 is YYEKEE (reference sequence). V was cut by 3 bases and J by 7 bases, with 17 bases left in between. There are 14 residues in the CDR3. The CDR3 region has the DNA TGTGCCAGCAGCTCGGGACGGATGTTACAAGAGCAGTACTTC. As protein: CASSSGRMLQEQYF.

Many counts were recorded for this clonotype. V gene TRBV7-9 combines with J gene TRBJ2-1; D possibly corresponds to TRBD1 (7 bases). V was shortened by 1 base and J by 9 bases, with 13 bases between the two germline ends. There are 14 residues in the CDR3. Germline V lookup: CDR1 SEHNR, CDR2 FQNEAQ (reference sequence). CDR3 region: CASSLVGTAGEQFF. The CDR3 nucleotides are TGTGCCAGCAGCTTAGTGGGGACAGCGGGTGAGCAGTTCTTC.